Sequencing of this T cell receptor (beta chain) was carried out in a study of blood T cell repertoires in COVID-19. Sequenced by immunoSEQ multiplex PCR; TCRdb stores in-frame clones only, minus some. The table records 70,000 to 95,000 clones, about 81% of them present only once. The CDR3 runs to 16 residues. J gave up 3 bases and V 3 bases, and 8 bases lay outside the gene matches. Germline CDR1 is LNHNV and CDR2 is YYDKDF (reference sequence). V and J are TRBV15 and TRBJ2-7, with 10 bases matching TRBD1. This sequence was found in a human donor in a cohort sampled during active COVID-19. The sample consisted of peripheral blood. CDR3 DNA: TGTGCCACCAGCAGGGGGGACAGGGGAAGCATCTACGAGCAGTACTTC. Its translation: CATSRGDRGSIYEQYF.